This T cell receptor (beta chain) originates from a study of radiotherapy plus CTLA-4 blockade in lung cancer. Across the study: Objective responses were observed in 15% to 20% of patients, and disease control was achieved by roughly 30%. Study results and limitations: In blood, after radiotherapy plus ipilimumab, tumor-derived TCR clones expanded.

In the case of this clone: Its target is not known.

Clones were read by immunoSEQ multiplex PCR, and TCRdb kept only the in-frame ones, dropping some. Of roughly 90,000 clones in the sample, approximately 78% were seen once. Chemo-refractory metastatic non-small-cell lung cancer patients were treated with focal radiation plus CTLA-4 blockade with ipilimumab. The CDR3 extends over 15 amino acids. Germline lookup yields CDR1 MDHEN and CDR2 SYDVKM. V was trimmed by 3 bases and J by 4 bases, leaving 15 bases between them. Material: peripheral blood, obtained from a patient treated with radiotherapy plus ipilimumab. The gene calls are TRBV28 and TRBJ1-1; D is perhaps TRBD1 (6 bases). The receptor was derived from a human donor with non-small cell lung cancer that progressed on radiotherapy plus ipilimumab. This chain's CDR3 is CASSFAGARITEAFF. CDR3 nucleotides: TGTGCCAGCAGTTTTGCGGGGGCGCGGATCACTGAAGCTTTCTTT.